The next 8 T cell receptor beta chains were all read from a single sample in a study of T cells in Graves' hyperthyroidism and ophthalmopathy (dated 2019 in TCRdb). Libraries were built with multiplex PCR. Instrument on record: Illumina HiSeq 2000. Amplification of TCR beta CDR3 regions was carried out from RNA transcripts. The TCR CDR3 was subjected to a first round of RT-PCR using the HTBI primer set and the Qiagen OneStep RT-PCR kit. In-frame beta chains were kept once TCRdb had trimmed the public reads at Q25 with fastp and called clones with MiXCR. For every CDR3 protein sequence, its rows merge into one entry that carries the most common genes and DNA. The sample profile shows some 500,000 distinct CDR3 sequences; about 15% of them were found once. Around a sixth of the sample is in the top ten clones. Sequenced: blood. All receptors derive from a woman younger than 35 with Graves' hyperthyroidism.

This clonotype was found a few times. This chain uses TRBV7-9 with TRBJ1-4; D might be TRBD1 (5 bases). Germline assignment: CDR1 SEHNR and CDR2 FQNEAQ (reference sequence). V lost 0 bases and J 5 bases, leaving 13 bases between the germline ends. The CDR3 runs 16 residues. The DNA of the CDR3 is TGTGCCAGCAGCTTAGCGGGGACGGATAGCAATGAAAAACTGTTTTTT. Translated, it gives CASSLAGTDSNEKLFF.

In its sample, this clonotype was seen many times. The chain links TRBV27 to TRBJ2-2; a weak D match, TRBD2 (5 bases). This CDR3 comprises 16 residues. Between the trimmed V and J ends, which lost 3 bases and 1 base, there was a span of 12 bases. In germline, CDR1 is MNHEY, CDR2 SMNVEV (reference sequence). This CDR3 reads CASSLISAQNTGELFF. DNA of the CDR3: TGTGCCAGCAGTTTGATTAGCGCCCAGAACACCGGGGAGCTGTTTTTT.

This clonotype has ten or more counts. The chain uses TRBV11-3 and TRBJ2-4, with D perhaps TRBD2 (5 bases). Trimming shortened V by 1 base and J by 9 bases, and 7 bases separated the two germline ends. The CDR3 loop spans 12 amino acids. Germline V lookup: CDR1 SGHNT, CDR2 YENEEA. The CDR3 here is CASSLAGIIQYF. CDR3 nucleotides: TGTGCCAGCAGCTTAGCGGGGATCATTCAGTACTTC.

This clonotype was found many times. The CDR3: CSARDLTGRTQETQYF. Here the CDR3 DNA reads TGCAGTGCTAGAGACCTGACAGGGAGAACCCAAGAGACCCAGTACTTC. The V gene is TRBV20-1, the J gene TRBJ2-5; TRBD1 agrees at 7 bases. The CDR3 totals 16 residues. Germline-derived CDR1 and CDR2 are DFQATT and SNEGSKA (reference sequence). J lost 1 base, V lost 0 bases, and 8 bases had no gene match.

A few counts support this clonotype. The chain uses TRBV7-3 and TRBJ2-1, with 7 bases matching TRBD2. Per the germline V gene, CDR1 is SGHTA and CDR2 is FQGTGA. This CDR3 spans 16 amino acids. Trimming cost V 5 bases and J 3 bases; bases outside gene matches: 10. CDR3 in DNA: TGTGCCAGCAGCAGGACGACGGGACTAAACTACAATGAGCAGTTCTTC. Encoded protein: CASSRTTGLNYNEQFF.

At least ten counts were recorded for this clonotype. This chain uses TRBV2 with TRBJ2-3; 10 positions match TRBD2. CDR1 is SNHLY, CDR2 FYNNEI, per germline. CDR3 length: 15 amino acids. V was pared by 3 bases and J by 4 bases, with 4 bases of the junction left unmatched. CDR3 in amino acids: CASSESSGSADTQYF. CDR3 nucleotides: TGTGCCAGCAGTGAGTCTAGCGGGAGCGCAGATACGCAGTATTTT.

The chain uses TRBV2 and TRBJ1-1, with no clear D. The CDR3 covers 14 residues. Per germline, CDR1 SNHLY and CDR2 FYNNEI. V was trimmed by 9 bases and J by 0 bases, leaving 14 bases between them. Here the CDR3 reads CASDGSAMNTEAFF. CDR3 nucleotides: TGTGCCAGTGACGGGTCAGCCATGAACACTGAAGCTTTCTTT.

This clonotype was counted many times. J is TRBJ2-7 and V is TRBV11-2; 7 nucleotides match TRBD1. The V gene end was trimmed by 4 bases and the J gene end by 6 bases; junction bases not matched to a gene: 18. This CDR3 has 17 residues. The germline gives CDR1 SGHAT, CDR2 FQNNGV. Here the CDR3 DNA reads TGTGCCAGCAGCTGGCTGAAGAGGCTGGGGACAGAGGCCGAGCAGTACTTC. As protein: CASSWLKRLGTEAEQYF.